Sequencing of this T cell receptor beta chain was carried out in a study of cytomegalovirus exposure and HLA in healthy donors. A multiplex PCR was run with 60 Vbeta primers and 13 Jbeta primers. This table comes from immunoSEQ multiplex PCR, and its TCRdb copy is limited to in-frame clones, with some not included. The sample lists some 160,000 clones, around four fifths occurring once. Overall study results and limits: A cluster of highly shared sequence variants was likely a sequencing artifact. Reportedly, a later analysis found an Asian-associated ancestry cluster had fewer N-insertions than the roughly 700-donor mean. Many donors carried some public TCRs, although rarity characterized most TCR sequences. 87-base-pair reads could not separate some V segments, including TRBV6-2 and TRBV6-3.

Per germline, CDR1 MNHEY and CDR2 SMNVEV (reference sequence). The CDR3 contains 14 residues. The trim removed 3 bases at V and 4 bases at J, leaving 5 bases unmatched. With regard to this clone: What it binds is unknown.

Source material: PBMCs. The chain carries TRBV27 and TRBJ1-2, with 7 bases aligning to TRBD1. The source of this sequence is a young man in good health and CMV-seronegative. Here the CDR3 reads CASSFRGGLYGYTF. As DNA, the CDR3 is TGTGCCAGCAGTTTCAGAGGGGGCCTCTATGGCTACACCTTC.